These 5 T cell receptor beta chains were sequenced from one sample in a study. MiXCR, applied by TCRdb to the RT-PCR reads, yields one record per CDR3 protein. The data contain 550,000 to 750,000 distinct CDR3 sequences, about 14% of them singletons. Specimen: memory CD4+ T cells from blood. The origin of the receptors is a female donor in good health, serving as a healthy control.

Here the CDR3 DNA reads TGTGCCAGCAGTTGGCAAACAGGGATGGTCGCTGAAGCTTTCTTT. Protein: CASSWQTGMVAEAFF. The rearrangement links TRBV27 to TRBJ1-1, with TRBD1 as a possible D gene (6 bases). Looked up from germline, CDR1 is MNHEY and CDR2 is SMNVEV (reference sequence). V lost 4 bases and J 6 bases, leaving 18 bases between the germline ends. The CDR3 has 15 amino acids.

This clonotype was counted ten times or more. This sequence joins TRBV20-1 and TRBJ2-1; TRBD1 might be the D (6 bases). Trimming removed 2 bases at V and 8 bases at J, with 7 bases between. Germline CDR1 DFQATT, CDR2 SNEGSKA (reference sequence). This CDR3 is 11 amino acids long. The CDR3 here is CSARTGYEQFF. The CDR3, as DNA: TGCAGTGCTAGAACAGGGTATGAGCAGTTCTTC.

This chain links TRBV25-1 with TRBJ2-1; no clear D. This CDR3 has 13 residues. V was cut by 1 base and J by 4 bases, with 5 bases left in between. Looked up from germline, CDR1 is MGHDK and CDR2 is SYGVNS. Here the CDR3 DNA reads TGTGCCAGCAGTGAATTCCCGTACAATGAGCAGTTCTTC. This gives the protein CASSEFPYNEQFF. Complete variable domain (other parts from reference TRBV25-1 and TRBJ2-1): EADIYQTPRYLVIGTGKKITLECSQTMGHDKMYWYQQDPGMELHLIHYSYGVNSTEKGDLSSESTVSRIRTEHFPLTLESARPSHTSQYLCASSEFPYNEQFFGPGTRLTVL.

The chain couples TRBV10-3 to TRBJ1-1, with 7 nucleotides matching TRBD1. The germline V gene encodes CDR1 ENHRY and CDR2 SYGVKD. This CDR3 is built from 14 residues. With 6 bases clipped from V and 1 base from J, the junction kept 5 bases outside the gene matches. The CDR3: CAIRDRVQNTEAFF. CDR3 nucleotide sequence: TGTGCCATCAGAGACAGGGTTCAGAACACTGAAGCTTTCTTT.

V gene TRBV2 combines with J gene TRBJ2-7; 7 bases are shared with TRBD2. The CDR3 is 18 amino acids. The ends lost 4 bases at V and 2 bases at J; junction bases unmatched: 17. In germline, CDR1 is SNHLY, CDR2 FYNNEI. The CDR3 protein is CASSGRREVSPRTYEQYF. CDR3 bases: TGTGCCAGCAGTGGGCGCCGGGAGGTATCGCCGAGGACCTACGAGCAGTACTTC.